This entry is about one T cell receptor (beta chain). Its antigen is not identified. The data are from a study of beta chain features in type 1 diabetes. CD45RO/CCR7/CD25/CD127/CD95/CD27 sorting isolated CD4+ naive, central memory, regulatory and stem cell-like memory cells. Expressed TCRB transcripts got sequenced, as all isolated RNA was reverse transcribed. Only in-frame clones appear in the TCRdb table, and some are missing; sequencing was by immunoSEQ multiplex PCR. The sample carries approximately 250,000 clones, roughly 17% recorded once. Overall study results and limits: Patients with Type 1 diabetes showed moderately but significantly shorter TCRB CDR3s in all four CD4+ subsets.

The ends lost 1 base at V and 2 bases at J; junction bases unmatched: 1. The CDR3 is 15 residues long. Per the germline V gene, CDR1 is SEHNR and CDR2 is FQNEAQ (reference sequence). Source material: naive CD4+ T cells from blood. The chain uses TRBV7-9 and TRBJ2-5; 10 nucleotides agree with TRBD2. The receptor was isolated from a man in his thirties or forties with type 1 diabetes. The CDR3 sequence: CASSLGTSGQETQYF. The CDR3 DNA reads as TGTGCCAGCAGCTTAGGGACTAGCGGACAAGAGACCCAGTACTTC.